A single sample is the source of the 14 T cell receptor beta chains below, sequenced in a study of cytomegalovirus exposure and HLA in healthy donors. The table came from immunoSEQ multiplex PCR; TCRdb's copy has only in-frame clones and leaves some out. The sample yields a few hundred thousand clones, about nine tenths seen once. The sample taken for sequencing was PBMCs. These receptors all come from a woman younger than 30 in good health and CMV-seronegative.

The chain employs TRBV5-6 and TRBJ1-1; 7 positions match TRBD1. Unmatched junction bases numbered 7, after V lost 4 bases and J lost 7 bases. CDR3 size: 13 residues. Germline CDR1 SGHDT, CDR2 YYEEEE. The CDR3 sequence: CASSPGQSLEAFF. As DNA, the CDR3 is TGTGCCAGCAGCCCGGGACAGTCCCTTGAAGCTTTCTTT.

V is TRBV27 and J is TRBJ2-1; D is unclear. Germline assignment: CDR1 MNHEY and CDR2 SMNVEV (reference sequence). This CDR3 contains 15 residues. V shed 5 bases and J shed 0 bases, with 11 bases lying between them. CDR3 amino acids: CASSPNPSSYNEQFF. The CDR3 nucleotides read TGTGCCAGCAGTCCCAACCCTAGCTCCTACAATGAGCAGTTCTTC.

The chain joins TRBV6-5 to TRBJ1-1, with TRBD1 identical over 9 bases. V was pared by 8 bases and J by 9 bases, with 13 bases of the junction left unmatched. Germline CDR1 is MNHEY and CDR2 is SVGAGI. This CDR3 comprises 14 residues. The CDR3 nucleotides are TGTGCCAGCGGCTCCGGGACAGGGCCCAATAAAGCTTTCTTT. It codes for CASGSGTGPNKAFF.

This sequence joins TRBV11-2 and TRBJ2-5; 7 nucleotides match TRBD2. J was trimmed by 5 bases and V by 6 bases; bases with no gene match: 6. Germline V gives CDR1 SGHAT, CDR2 FQNNGV. This CDR3 has 13 amino acids. CDR3: CASRPLARETQYF. The CDR3 bases are TGTGCCAGCAGACCACTAGCGAGGGAGACCCAGTACTTC.

This chain connects TRBV6-5 to TRBJ2-1, with 10 bases fitting TRBD2. The CDR3 consists of 15 residues. With V trimmed by 0 bases and J by 7 bases, 3 bases remained unmatched. Germline V lookup: CDR1 MNHEY, CDR2 SVGAGI. CDR3 nucleotide sequence: TGTGCCAGCAGTTACTCGGCTAGCGGGAGAAATGAGCAGTTCTTC. This translates into CASSYSASGRNEQFF.

This rearrangement joins TRBV4-2 to TRBJ2-7, with D perhaps matching TRBD2 (6 bases). The CDR3 consists of 16 residues. Trimming stripped 0 bases from V and 1 base from J, with 13 bases between. CDR1 LGHNA and CDR2 YNFKEQ come from the germline V gene. CDR3 bases: TGTGCCAGCAGCCAAGAAATGACTAGAGGGTCCTACGAGCAGTACTTC. It specifies CASSQEMTRGSYEQYF.

The V gene is TRBV11-1, the J gene TRBJ2-7; a weak D match, TRBD1 (6 bases). Trimming took 2 bases from V and 3 from J, leaving 11 bases between them. Germline assignment: CDR1 SGHAT and CDR2 FQDESV (reference sequence). The CDR3 length is 14 residues. CDR3 residues: CASSLRDNRYEQYF. The DNA of the CDR3 is TGTGCCAGCAGCTTACGGGACAACCGCTACGAGCAGTACTTC.

CDR3 nucleotide sequence: TGTGCCAGCAGTGAAGCGGGACTAAGGGGTGAGCAGTTCTTC. Translating it yields CASSEAGLRGEQFF. This rearrangement joins TRBV6-1 to TRBJ2-1; TRBD2 matches at 7 bases. V gave up 0 bases and J gave up 9 bases; unmatched junction bases: 5. CDR1 is MNHNS, CDR2 SASEGT, per germline. The CDR3 has 14 amino acids.

This chain joins TRBV7-3 and TRBJ1-2, with TRBD1 as a possible D gene (6 bases). The CDR3 has 16 residues. Germline assignment: CDR1 SGHTA and CDR2 FQGTGA. V lost 4 bases to trimming and J lost 6 bases, with 21 bases between them. CDR3 coding DNA: TGTGCCAGCAGCTATGACCCTGCGGGGGGCAGGAATGGCTACACCTTC. Amino acid sequence: CASSYDPAGGRNGYTF. The full variable domain, rest sourced from reference TRBV7-3 and TRBJ1-2, is GAGVSQTPSNKVTEKGKYVELRCDPISGHTALYWYRQSLGQGPEFLIYFQGTGAADDSGLPNDRFFAVRPEGSVSTLKIQRTERGDSAVYLCASSYDPAGGRNGYTFGSGTRLTVV.

The chain joins TRBV19 to TRBJ1-1; D not certain. V was trimmed by 11 bases and J by 3 bases, leaving 16 bases between them. This CDR3 has 13 amino acids. CDR1 and CDR2 from the germline V gene are LNHDA and SQIVND (reference sequence). CDR3 sequence reads: CASKRGEYTEAFF. In DNA form, the CDR3 reads TGTGCCTCCAAACGTGGGGAGTACACTGAAGCTTTCTTT.

The chain recombines TRBV28 with TRBJ1-5, with 8 bases fitting TRBD1. Per germline, CDR1 MDHEN and CDR2 SYDVKM. V was pared by 7 bases and J by 5 bases, with 10 bases of the junction left unmatched. The CDR3 covers 15 residues. In DNA form, the CDR3 reads TGTGCCAGCACCACTCAAGGACAGGGCCATCAGCCCCAGCATTTT. It yields the protein CASTTQGQGHQPQHF. Combining the CDR3 with reference TRBV28 and TRBJ1-5 gives the whole variable domain DVKVTQSSRYLVKRTGEKVFLECVQDMDHENMFWYRQDPGLGLRLIYFSYDVKMKEKGDIPEGYSVSREKKERFSLILESASTNQTSMYLCASTTQGQGHQPQHFGDGTRLSIL.

In its sample, this clone was seen a few times. The chain employs TRBV18 and TRBJ2-1; 13 positions match TRBD2. This CDR3 comprises 16 residues. CDR1 is KGHSH and CDR2 is LQKENI in the germline V gene. The trim removed 1 base at V and 4 bases at J, leaving 1 base unmatched. The CDR3: CASSPQGLAGYNEQFF. The CDR3 bases are TGTGCCAGCTCACCACAGGGACTAGCGGGGTACAATGAGCAGTTCTTC.

The V and J genes are TRBV19 and TRBJ2-7, with D possibly TRBD2 on 7 matching bases. The CDR3 runs to 15 residues. V lost 5 bases, J lost 7 bases, and 21 bases lay in between. Germline values: CDR1 LNHDA, CDR2 SQIVND (reference sequence). The CDR3 DNA is TGTGCCAGTAGTTCTGATCCGGGGGGCCTGGGAGAGCAGTACTTC. Protein product: CASSSDPGGLGEQYF.

This rearrangement joins TRBV9 to TRBJ1-4; perhaps TRBD1 as D (5 bases). Trimming stripped 0 bases from V and 2 bases from J, with 8 bases between. The CDR3 covers 15 residues. Germline V gives CDR1 SGDLS, CDR2 YYNGEE. In DNA, the CDR3 is TGTGCCAGCAGCGTAGCGGCAGGGACTAATGAAAAACTGTTTTTT. This translates into CASSVAAGTNEKLFF.